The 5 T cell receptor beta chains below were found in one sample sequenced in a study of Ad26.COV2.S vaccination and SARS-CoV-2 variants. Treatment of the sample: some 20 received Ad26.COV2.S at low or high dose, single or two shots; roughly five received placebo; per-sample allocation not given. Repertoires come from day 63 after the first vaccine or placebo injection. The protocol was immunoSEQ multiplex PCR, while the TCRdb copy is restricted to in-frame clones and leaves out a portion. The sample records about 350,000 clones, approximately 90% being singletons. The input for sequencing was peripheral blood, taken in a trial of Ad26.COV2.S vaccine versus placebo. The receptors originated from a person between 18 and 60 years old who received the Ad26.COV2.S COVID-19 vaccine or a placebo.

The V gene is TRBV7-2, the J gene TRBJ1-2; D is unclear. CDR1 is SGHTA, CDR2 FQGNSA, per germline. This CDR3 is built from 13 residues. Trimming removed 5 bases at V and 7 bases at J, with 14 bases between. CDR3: CASSPRRTGGYTF. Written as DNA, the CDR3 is TGTGCCAGCAGCCCCCGTAGGACCGGTGGCTACACCTTC.

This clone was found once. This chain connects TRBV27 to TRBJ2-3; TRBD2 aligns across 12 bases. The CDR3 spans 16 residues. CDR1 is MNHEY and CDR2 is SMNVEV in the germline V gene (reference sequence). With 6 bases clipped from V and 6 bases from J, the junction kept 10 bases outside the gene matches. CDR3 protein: CASRPGLAGSGDTQYF. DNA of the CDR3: TGTGCCAGCAGGCCGGGACTAGCGGGTTCGGGCGATACGCAGTATTTT.

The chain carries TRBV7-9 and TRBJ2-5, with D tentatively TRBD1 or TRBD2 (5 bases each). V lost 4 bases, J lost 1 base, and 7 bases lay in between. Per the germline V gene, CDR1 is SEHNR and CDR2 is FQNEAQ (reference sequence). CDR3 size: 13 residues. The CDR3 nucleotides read TGTGCCAGCAGCTGGGACCCCCAAGAGACCCAGTACTTC. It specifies CASSWDPQETQYF.

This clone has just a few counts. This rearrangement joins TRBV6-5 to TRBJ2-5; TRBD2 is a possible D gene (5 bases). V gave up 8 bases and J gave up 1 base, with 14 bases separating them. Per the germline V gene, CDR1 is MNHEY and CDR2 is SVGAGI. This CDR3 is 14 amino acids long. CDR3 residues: CASLPRGRQETQYF. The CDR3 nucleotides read TGTGCCAGCCTCCCCCGCGGGCGCCAAGAGACCCAGTACTTC.

Here the CDR3 DNA reads TGTGCCAGCAGCCAAGGCGGCGGCTCCTACGAGCAGTACTTC. Protein product: CASSQGGGSYEQYF. The chain is built from TRBV3-1 (or the pseudogene TRBV3-2) and TRBJ2-7; D not certain. Germline V gene data show CDR1 as LGHDT and CDR2 as YNNKEL (reference sequence). This CDR3 has 14 residues. V gave up 1 base and J gave up 0 bases, with 7 bases separating them.